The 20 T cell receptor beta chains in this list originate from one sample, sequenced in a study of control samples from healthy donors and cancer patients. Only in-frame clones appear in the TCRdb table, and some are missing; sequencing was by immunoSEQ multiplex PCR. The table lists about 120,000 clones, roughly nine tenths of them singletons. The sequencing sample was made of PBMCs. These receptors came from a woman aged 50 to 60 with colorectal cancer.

CDR3 sequence (DNA): TGCGCCAGCAGCTTGGGCAGGGGGAGCGCTGACACCGGGGAGCTGTTTTTT. Translated, it gives CASSLGRGSADTGELFF. This chain uses TRBV5-1 with TRBJ2-2; 7 bases map to TRBD1. The CDR3 totals 17 residues. Germline-derived CDR1 and CDR2 are SGHRS and YFSETQ. With V trimmed by 0 bases and J by 3 bases, 8 bases remained unmatched.

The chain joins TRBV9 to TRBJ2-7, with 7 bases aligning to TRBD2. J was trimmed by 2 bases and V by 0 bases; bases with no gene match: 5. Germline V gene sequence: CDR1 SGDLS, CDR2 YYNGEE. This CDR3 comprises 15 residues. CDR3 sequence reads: CASSVGLADAYEQYF. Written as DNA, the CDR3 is TGTGCCAGCAGCGTAGGACTAGCCGACGCCTACGAGCAGTACTTC. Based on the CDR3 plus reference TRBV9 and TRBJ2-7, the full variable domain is DSGVTQTPKHLITATGQRVTLRCSPRSGDLSVYWYQQSLDQGLQFLIQYYNGEERAKGNILERFSAQQFPDLHSELNLSSLELGDSALYFCASSVGLADAYEQYFGPGTRLTVT.

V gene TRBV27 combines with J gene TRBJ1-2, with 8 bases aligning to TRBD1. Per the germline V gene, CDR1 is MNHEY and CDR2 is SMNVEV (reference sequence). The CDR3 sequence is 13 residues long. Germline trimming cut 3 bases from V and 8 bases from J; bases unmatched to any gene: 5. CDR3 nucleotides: TGTGCCAGCAGTTTCCGGACAGGGCAAGGCTACACCTTC. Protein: CASSFRTGQGYTF.

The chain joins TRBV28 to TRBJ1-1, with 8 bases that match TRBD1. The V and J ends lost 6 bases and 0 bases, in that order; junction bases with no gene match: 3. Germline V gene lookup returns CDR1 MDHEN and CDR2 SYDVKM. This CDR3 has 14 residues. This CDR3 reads CASRGTGLNTEAFF. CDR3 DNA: TGTGCCAGCAGGGGGACAGGCTTGAACACTGAAGCTTTCTTT.

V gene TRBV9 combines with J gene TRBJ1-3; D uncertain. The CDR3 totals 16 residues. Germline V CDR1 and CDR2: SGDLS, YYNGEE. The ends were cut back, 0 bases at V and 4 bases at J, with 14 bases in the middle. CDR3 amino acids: CASSVGSSLSGNTIYF. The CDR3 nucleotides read TGTGCCAGCAGCGTAGGGAGTTCTCTCTCGGGAAACACCATATATTTT.

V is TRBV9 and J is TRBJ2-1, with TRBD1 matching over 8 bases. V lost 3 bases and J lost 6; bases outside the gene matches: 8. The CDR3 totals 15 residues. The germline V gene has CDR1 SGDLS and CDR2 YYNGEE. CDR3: CASSAQGAISNEQFF. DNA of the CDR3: TGTGCCAGCAGCGCTCAGGGGGCCATCAGCAATGAGCAGTTCTTC.

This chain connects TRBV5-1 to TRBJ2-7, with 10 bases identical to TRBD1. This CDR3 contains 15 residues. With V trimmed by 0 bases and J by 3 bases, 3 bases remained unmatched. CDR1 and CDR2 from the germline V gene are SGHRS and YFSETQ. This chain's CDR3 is CASSLGTGGVYEQYF. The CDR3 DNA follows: TGCGCCAGCAGCTTGGGGACAGGGGGGGTCTACGAGCAGTACTTC.

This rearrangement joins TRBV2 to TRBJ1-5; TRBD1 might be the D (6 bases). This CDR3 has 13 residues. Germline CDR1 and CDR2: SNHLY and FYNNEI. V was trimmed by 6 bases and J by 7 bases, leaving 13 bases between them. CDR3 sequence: CASSENRDQPQHF. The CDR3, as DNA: TGTGCCAGCAGCGAAAACAGGGACCAGCCCCAGCATTTT.

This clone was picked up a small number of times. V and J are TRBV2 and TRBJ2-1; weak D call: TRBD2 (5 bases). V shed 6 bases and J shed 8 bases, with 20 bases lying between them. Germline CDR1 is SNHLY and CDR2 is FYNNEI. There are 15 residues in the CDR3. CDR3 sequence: CASRAGGTPSDEQFF. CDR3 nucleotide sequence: TGTGCCAGCAGGGCCGGAGGAACCCCCTCCGATGAGCAGTTCTTC.

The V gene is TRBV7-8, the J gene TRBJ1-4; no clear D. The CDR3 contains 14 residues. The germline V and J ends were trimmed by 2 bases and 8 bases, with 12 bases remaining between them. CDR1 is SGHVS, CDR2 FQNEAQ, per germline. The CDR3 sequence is CASSLRPQAEKLFF. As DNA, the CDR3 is TGTGCCAGCAGCTTAAGGCCCCAGGCCGAAAAACTGTTTTTT.

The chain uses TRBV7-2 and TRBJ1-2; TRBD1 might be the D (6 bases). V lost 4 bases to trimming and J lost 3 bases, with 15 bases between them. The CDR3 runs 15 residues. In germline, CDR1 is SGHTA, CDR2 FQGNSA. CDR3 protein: CASSSYRAEDYGYTF. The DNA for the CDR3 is TGTGCCAGCAGCTCATACAGGGCGGAGGACTATGGCTACACCTTC.

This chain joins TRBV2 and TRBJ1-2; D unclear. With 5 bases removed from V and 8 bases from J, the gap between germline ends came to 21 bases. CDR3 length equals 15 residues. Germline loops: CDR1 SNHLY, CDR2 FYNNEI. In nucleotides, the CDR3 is TGTGCCAGCAGTTGGACGGAGGCACGTTCGAGAGGCTACACCTTC. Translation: CASSWTEARSRGYTF. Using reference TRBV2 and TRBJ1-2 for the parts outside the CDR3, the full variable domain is EPEVTQTPSHQVTQMGQEVILRCVPISNHLYFYWYRQILGQKVEFLVSFYNNEISEKSEIFDDQFSVERPDGSNFTLKIRSTKLEDSAMYFCASSWTEARSRGYTFGSGTRLTVV.

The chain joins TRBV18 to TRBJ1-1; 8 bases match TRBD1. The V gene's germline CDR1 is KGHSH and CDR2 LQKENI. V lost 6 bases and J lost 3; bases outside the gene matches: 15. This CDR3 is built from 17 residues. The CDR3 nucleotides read TGTGCCAGCTCTCGAAATCGGGTCCAGGGGGCGGACACTGAAGCTTTCTTT. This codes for CASSRNRVQGADTEAFF. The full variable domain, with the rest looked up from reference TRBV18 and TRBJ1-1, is NAGVMQNPRHLVRRRGQEARLRCSPMKGHSHVYWYRQLPEEGLKFMVYLQKENIIDESGMPKERFSAEFPKEGPSILRIQQVVRGDSAAYFCASSRNRVQGADTEAFFGQGTRLTVV.

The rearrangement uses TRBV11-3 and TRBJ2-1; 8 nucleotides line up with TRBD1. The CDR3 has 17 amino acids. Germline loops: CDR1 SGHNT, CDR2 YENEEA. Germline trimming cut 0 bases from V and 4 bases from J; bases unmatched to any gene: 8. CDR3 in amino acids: CASSLEPTGVSYNEQFF. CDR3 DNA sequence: TGTGCCAGCAGCTTAGAGCCGACAGGGGTTTCATACAATGAGCAGTTCTTC.

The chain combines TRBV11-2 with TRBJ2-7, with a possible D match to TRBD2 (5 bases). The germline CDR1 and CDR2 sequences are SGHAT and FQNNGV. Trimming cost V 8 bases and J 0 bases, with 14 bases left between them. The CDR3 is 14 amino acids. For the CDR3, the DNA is TGTGCCAGCGCTCGCAGCGGTCCCTCCTACGAGCAGTACTTC. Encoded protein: CASARSGPSYEQYF.

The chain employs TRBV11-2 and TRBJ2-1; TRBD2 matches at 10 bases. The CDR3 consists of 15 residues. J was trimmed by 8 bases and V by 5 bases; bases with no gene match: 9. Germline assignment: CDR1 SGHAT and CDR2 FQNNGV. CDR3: CASSQLAGRGHEQFF. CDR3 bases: TGTGCCAGCAGCCAACTAGCGGGGCGGGGACATGAGCAGTTCTTC. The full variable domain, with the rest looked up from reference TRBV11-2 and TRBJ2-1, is EAGVAQSPRYKIIEKRQSVAFWCNPISGHATLYWYQQILGQGPKLLIQFQNNGVVDDSQLPKDRFSAERLKGVDSTLKIQPAKLEDSAVYLCASSQLAGRGHEQFFGPGTRLTVL.

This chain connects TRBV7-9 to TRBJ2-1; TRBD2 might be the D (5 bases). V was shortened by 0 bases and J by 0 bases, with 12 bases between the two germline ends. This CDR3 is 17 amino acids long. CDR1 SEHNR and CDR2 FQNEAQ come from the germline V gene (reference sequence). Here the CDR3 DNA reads TGTGCCAGCAGCTTAGCGACCCAGCGGCCCTCCTACAATGAGCAGTTCTTC. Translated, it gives CASSLATQRPSYNEQFF.

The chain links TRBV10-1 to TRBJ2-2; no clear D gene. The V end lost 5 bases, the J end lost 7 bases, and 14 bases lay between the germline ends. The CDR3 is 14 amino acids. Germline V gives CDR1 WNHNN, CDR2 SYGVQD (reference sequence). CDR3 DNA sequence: TGCGCCAGCAGTCGGAGCAGAGCCGGCGGGGAGCTGTTTTTT. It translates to CASSRSRAGGELFF.

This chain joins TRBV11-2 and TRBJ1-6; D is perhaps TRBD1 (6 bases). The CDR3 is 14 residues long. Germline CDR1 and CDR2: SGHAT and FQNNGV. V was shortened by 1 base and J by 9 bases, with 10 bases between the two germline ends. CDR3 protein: CASSLAGAGSPLHF. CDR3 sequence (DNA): TGTGCCAGCAGCTTAGCAGGGGCGGGTTCACCCCTCCACTTT. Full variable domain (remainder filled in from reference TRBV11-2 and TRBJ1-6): EAGVAQSPRYKIIEKRQSVAFWCNPISGHATLYWYQQILGQGPKLLIQFQNNGVVDDSQLPKDRFSAERLKGVDSTLKIQPAKLEDSAVYLCASSLAGAGSPLHFGNGTRLTVT.

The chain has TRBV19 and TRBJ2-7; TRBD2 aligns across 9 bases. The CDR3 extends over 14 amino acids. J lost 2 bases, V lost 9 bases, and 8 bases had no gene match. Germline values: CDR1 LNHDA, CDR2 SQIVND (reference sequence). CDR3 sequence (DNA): TGTGCCAGGACCCTAGCGGGGAATACCTACGAGCAGTACTTC. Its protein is CARTLAGNTYEQYF.